Sequencing of this TCR beta chain was carried out in a study of blood T cell repertoires in COVID-19. For the study at large: T cells, B-cell-depleted T cells, or PBMCs supplied cDNA or gDNA.

V lost 4 bases and J 4 bases, leaving 10 bases between the germline ends. The CDR3 consists of 13 residues. The method was immunoSEQ multiplex PCR; TCRdb's version includes in-frame clones alone and lacks a portion of them. The data hold about 300,000 clones, with around nine tenths observed a single time. The receptor was derived from a man aged 35 to 55 with acute or convalescent COVID-19. J is TRBJ1-1 and V is TRBV12-3 or TRBV12-4; D is unclear. The sample taken for sequencing was peripheral blood. In DNA form, the CDR3 reads TGTGCCAGCAGTTCTACGGTCCGCACTGAAGCTTTCTTT. Protein product: CASSSTVRTEAFF.